This TCR beta chain was recorded in a study of beta chain features in type 1 diabetes. Study-wide background: All samples combined gave roughly 100 million sorted cells for examination. Study-level results: Lower insertion and higher deletion counts appeared at VDJ junctions in type 1 diabetes patients. A closer apparent resemblance between naive, central memory and Treg TCRB repertoires was seen in patients than in healthy donors.

The investigators reverse transcribed all of the isolated RNA, so they sequenced expressed TCRB transcripts. The method was immunoSEQ multiplex PCR; TCRdb's version includes in-frame clones alone and lacks a portion of them. Among about 240,000 clones listed, around 26% were seen once. Sorting of CD4+ naive, central memory, regulatory and stem cell-like memory cells was performed via CD45RO/CCR7/CD25/CD127/CD95/CD27. This clone was seen only a few times. Its matching antigen is unknown. Per germline, CDR1 MDHEN and CDR2 SYDVKM. There are 16 residues in the CDR3. V gave up 6 bases and J gave up 6 bases; unmatched junction bases: 9.

V and J are TRBV28 and TRBJ1-5, with 12 nucleotides matching TRBD1. The source is a man aged 30-40 years in good health. Sequenced sample: central memory CD4+ T cells from blood. The CDR3 DNA reads as TGTGCCAGCAGCCTGAGGGACAGGGGGCAGGGTCAGCCCCAGCATTTT. This gives the protein CASSLRDRGQGQPQHF.